This TCR beta chain was documented in a study of shared clonotypes between healthy human individuals. This clone was seen a single time. Germline loops: CDR1 MDHEN, CDR2 SYDVKM. The CDR3 is 17 residues long. V shed 3 bases and J shed 6 bases, with 20 bases lying between them. The run depth of the assay was deep. Repertoires were generated with immunoSEQ multiplex PCR, while TCRdb's copy carries only in-frame clones and drops some. The table has some 1,100,000 clones, 75% to 80% seen once; the top ten hold more than 0.5%. Input material: memory CD4+ T cells from PBMCs. Subset in this sample: CD45RA-negative fraction. V and J are TRBV28 and TRBJ2-2, with D unclear. The clonotype was recovered from a young man in good health. Some clones in this sample may be carry-over from other donors' samples. The DNA of the CDR3 is TGTGCCAGCAGTTTCATCGGTCCAGGCAGAAGATCCGGGGAGCTGTTTTTT. It yields the protein CASSFIGPGRRSGELFF.